What follows are 15 T cell receptor beta chains derived from one specimen sequenced in a study of blood T cell repertoires in COVID-19 (dated by TCRdb to about 2020). The method was the immunoSEQ multiplex PCR assay. Sourced from immuneACCESS, this table was stored by TCRdb with only in-frame sequences that have V and J called. A share of the clones is absent; for the studies checked, an unresolved V gene accounts for under half, and the remainder has no known explanation. This sample comprises approximately 260,000 clones, approximately 83% of them detected only once. The top ten clones comprise approximately 11% of the sample. Input material: peripheral blood. These receptors were taken from a woman aged 70 to 79 with acute or convalescent COVID-19.

The chain couples TRBV2 to TRBJ2-5; 8 bases match TRBD2. Germline trimming cut 5 bases from V and 1 base from J; bases unmatched to any gene: 6. The CDR3 loop spans 15 amino acids. Germline V gives CDR1 SNHLY, CDR2 FYNNEI. Here the CDR3 reads CASSLGLAPQETQYF. CDR3 nucleotides: TGTGCCAGCAGTCTTGGACTAGCCCCCCAAGAGACCCAGTACTTC.

This sequence joins TRBV3-1 (or the pseudogene TRBV3-2) and TRBJ1-3; D gene ambiguous. The CDR3 totals 16 residues. Germline loops: CDR1 LGHDT, CDR2 YNNKEL (reference sequence). V lost 1 base to trimming and J lost 0 bases, with 10 bases between them. In nucleotides, the CDR3 is TGTGCCAGCAGCCAAGCCGCGGGGTACTCTGGAAACACCATATATTTT. Protein: CASSQAAGYSGNTIYF.

The chain combines TRBV6-5 with TRBJ2-1; TRBD1 aligns across 9 bases. CDR3 length: 13 residues. CDR1 is MNHEY, CDR2 SVGAGI, per germline. The ends lost 8 bases at V and 10 bases at J; junction bases unmatched: 9. The CDR3 here is CASSGQGKREQFF. DNA for the CDR3: TGTGCCAGCTCCGGACAGGGGAAAAGGGAGCAGTTCTTC.

The chain employs TRBV6-5 and TRBJ1-4; a possible D gene is TRBD1 (5 bases). This CDR3 comprises 13 residues. Germline CDR1 reads MNHEY; CDR2 reads SVGAGI. Trimming took off 6 bases at V and 8 bases at J, with 13 bases between the two ends. CDR3: CASSKRGGEKLFF. The CDR3 DNA is TGTGCCAGCAGCAAAAGGGGTGGGGAAAAACTGTTTTTT.

In its sample, this clone was seen a few times. The V and J genes are TRBV5-1 and TRBJ1-3, with 8 bases that match TRBD1. CDR1 is SGHRS and CDR2 is YFSETQ in the germline V gene. Trimming cost V 4 bases and J 0 bases; bases outside gene matches: 18. The CDR3 sequence is 20 residues long. The CDR3 region has the DNA TGCGCCAGCAGCCTAACCGACAGGGGAAGACTTAGAGACTCTGGAAACACCATATATTTT. This translates into CASSLTDRGRLRDSGNTIYF. The whole variable domain, remainder taken from reference TRBV5-1 and TRBJ1-3, is KAGVTQTPRYLIKTRGQQVTLSCSPISGHRSVSWYQQTPGQGLQFLFEYFSETQRNKGNFPGRFSGRQFSNSRSEMNVSTLELGDSALYLCASSLTDRGRLRDSGNTIYFGEGSWLTVV.

Details on this clone: Sequence at one end of the junction differs from germline and may be a read error. The V gene is TRBV15, the J gene TRBJ1-4; the match to TRBD1 covers 8 bases. The CDR3 loop spans 12 amino acids. Germline V gene sequence: CDR1 LNHNV, CDR2 YYDKDF (reference sequence). The CDR3 DNA reads TGTGCCACCGGCAGGGGGCGTGAAAAACTGTTTTTT. Translation gives CATGRGREKLFF.

The chain links TRBV29-1 to TRBJ1-1; tentatively, D is TRBD1 (5 bases). The V gene's germline CDR1 is SQVTM and CDR2 ANQGSEA. The CDR3 has 14 residues. Trimming took 6 bases from V and 3 from J, leaving 17 bases between them. The CDR3: CSVLAGPVDTEAFF. Written as DNA, the CDR3 is TGCAGCGTCCTTGCAGGGCCGGTGGACACTGAAGCTTTCTTT.

Points on this clone: At one boundary the junction diverges from the germline segment, which might be a read error. The CDR3 bases are TGTGCCAGCACCCAAGGTCGCAGTTACGAGCAGTACTTC. Its protein product is CASTQGRSYEQYF. The V and J genes are TRBV3-1 (or the pseudogene TRBV3-2) and TRBJ2-7; the D is unclear. CDR3 length: 13 amino acids. Looked up from germline, CDR1 is LGHDT and CDR2 is YNNKEL (reference sequence).

The chain couples TRBV12-3 or TRBV12-4 to TRBJ1-5, with D uncertain. CDR3 length: 12 amino acids. V was clipped by 3 bases and J by 9 bases, with 9 bases between them. The CDR3 region has the DNA TGTGCCAGCAGTTTCCCCCGCGGGCCCCAGCATTTT. Its protein product is CASSFPRGPQHF.

The chain couples TRBV9 to TRBJ2-3; 7 nucleotides agree with TRBD2. This CDR3 spans 15 amino acids. Germline CDR1 is SGDLS and CDR2 is YYNGEE. With V trimmed by 4 bases and J by 5 bases, 10 bases remained unmatched. The CDR3, as DNA: TGTGCCAGCAGCTCCCGGGACTACAAAGGAGATACGCAGTATTTT. Translated, it gives CASSSRDYKGDTQYF. Variable domain in full (rest from reference TRBV9 and TRBJ2-3): DSGVTQTPKHLITATGQRVTLRCSPRSGDLSVYWYQQSLDQGLQFLIQYYNGEERAKGNILERFSAQQFPDLHSELNLSSLELGDSALYFCASSSRDYKGDTQYFGPGTRLTVL.

The rearrangement links TRBV5-5 to TRBJ1-2; D is perhaps TRBD1 (6 bases). Trimming took 0 bases from V and 6 from J, leaving 15 bases between them. This CDR3 contains 15 residues. From germline, CDR1 is SGHKS and CDR2 YYEKEE (reference sequence). CDR3 loop: CASSLDARGRDGYTF. CDR3 sequence (DNA): TGTGCCAGCAGCTTGGATGCCAGGGGAAGAGATGGCTACACCTTC.

The J gene is TRBJ2-3, the V gene TRBV5-1, with TRBD1 matching 8 bases. V lost 4 bases and J lost 5; bases outside the gene matches: 15. This CDR3 spans 17 amino acids. Germline-derived CDR1 and CDR2 are SGHRS and YFSETQ. The CDR3 here is CASSLHSAGGAGDTQYF. CDR3 sequence (DNA): TGCGCCAGCAGCCTTCACTCCGCAGGGGGCGCGGGAGATACGCAGTATTTT.

The chain recombines TRBV19 with TRBJ2-7, with D tentatively TRBD1 (6 bases). The CDR3 contains 11 residues. V dropped 3 bases and J dropped 12 bases, with 12 bases sitting between them. The germline gives CDR1 LNHDA, CDR2 SQIVND (reference sequence). The CDR3 region is CASSIGQRLYF. The DNA for the CDR3 is TGTGCCAGTAGTATCGGACAGCGTCTGTACTTC.

The chain links TRBV10-2 to TRBJ1-1; D might be TRBD1 (5 bases). Germline CDR1 and CDR2: WSHSY and SAAADI. The V gene lost 10 bases and the J gene lost 3 bases, with 21 bases spanning the gap. The CDR3 covers 15 residues. In DNA, the CDR3 is TGCGCCACCCCAGGCAGGGTAACTCAGGACACTGAAGCTTTCTTT. This sequence encodes CATPGRVTQDTEAFF.

The J gene is TRBJ2-5, the V gene TRBV6-5, with a possible D match to TRBD2 (5 bases). This CDR3 spans 14 amino acids. The ends were cut back, 6 bases at V and 5 bases at J, with 16 bases in the middle. In germline, CDR1 is MNHEY, CDR2 SVGAGI. DNA of the CDR3: TGTGCCAGCAGGTTTGGGCGGGTCGGTGAGACCCAGTACTTC. Its translation is CASRFGRVGETQYF.